The 32 T cell receptor beta chains presented below share a single source sample, sequenced in a study of T-cell reconstitution after alpha-beta-depleted transplantation in children. For TCRbeta, the library was prepared with unique molecular identifiers. TCRdb processed the PCR reads anew with MiXCR; each CDR3 protein has one entry. Of about 540,000 distinct CDR3 sequences in the sample, around 20% were seen once. The sample here was PBMCs from the stem cell graft donor, taken from the stem cell graft. These receptors came from a human donor who donated a stem cell graft to a child with acute lymphoblastic leukemia.

The chain joins TRBV7-9 to TRBJ1-1; D is unclear. Deletions cut 4 bases from V and 1 base from J, with 16 bases between. CDR1 and CDR2 from the germline V gene are SEHNR and FQNEAQ (reference sequence). This CDR3 has 16 amino acids. CDR3 sequence (DNA): TGTGCCAGCAGCTGGTATGCCGGGCGAGCGAACACTGAAGCTTTCTTT. As protein: CASSWYAGRANTEAFF.

V gene TRBV29-1 combines with J gene TRBJ2-3; 12 bases fit TRBD2. The germline CDR1 and CDR2 sequences are SQVTM and ANQGSEA. This CDR3 contains 18 residues. V lost 0 bases, J lost 0 bases, and 7 bases stayed unmatched. The CDR3 coding sequence is TGCAGCGTTGAAGATGGGCTAGCGGGAGGGTCTAGCACAGATACGCAGTATTTT. It translates to CSVEDGLAGGSSTDTQYF.

The chain carries TRBV7-6 and TRBJ2-7; a weak D match, TRBD1 (7 bases). The CDR3 extends over 13 amino acids. Germline V CDR1 and CDR2: SGHVS, FNYEAQ. V gave up 5 bases and J gave up 5 bases, with 13 bases separating them. CDR3 loop: CASSRQGGHEQYF. For the CDR3, the DNA is TGTGCCAGCAGCCGGCAGGGGGGCCACGAGCAGTACTTC.

CDR3 loop: CASSPLPSGRAGSLAEQYF. CDR3 nucleotide sequence: TGTGCCAGCTCACCACTGCCTAGCGGGAGGGCCGGGTCGCTCGCCGAGCAGTACTTC. This sequence joins TRBV18 and TRBJ2-7; 12 bases map to TRBD2. The CDR3 runs 19 residues. The V and J ends lost 1 base and 6 bases, in that order; junction bases with no gene match: 16. CDR1 and CDR2 (germline): KGHSH, LQKENI.

V gene TRBV7-8 combines with J gene TRBJ2-7, with 7 nucleotides matching TRBD1. The ends lost 5 bases at V and 7 bases at J; junction bases unmatched: 11. Germline V gives CDR1 SGHVS, CDR2 FQNEAQ. The CDR3 is 14 residues long. This CDR3 reads CASSLYGTAKEQYF. The CDR3 nucleotides read TGTGCCAGCAGCCTCTACGGGACAGCCAAAGAGCAGTACTTC.

This clonotype turned up a few times. J is TRBJ2-1 and V is TRBV5-6; maybe TRBD1 (6 bases). From germline, CDR1 is SGHDT and CDR2 YYEEEE. Trimming pared 4 bases from V and 4 bases from J, leaving 15 bases between. The CDR3 runs 15 residues. The CDR3 DNA sequence: TGTGCCAGCAGCCTCAGGACAGCCCTTTACAATGAGCAGTTCTTC. Its protein product is CASSLRTALYNEQFF.

The rearrangement joins TRBV18 to TRBJ2-3; unclear D gene. This CDR3 spans 15 amino acids. Trimming took 6 bases from V and 6 from J, leaving 19 bases between them. The germline V gene encodes CDR1 KGHSH and CDR2 LQKENI. CDR3 in DNA: TGTGCCAGCTCTTTCCTTACCGCGGCACGGGATACGCAGTATTTT. Its protein product is CASSFLTAARDTQYF.

This clonotype was seen at least ten times. This chain joins TRBV5-6 and TRBJ2-7; 9 nucleotides align to TRBD1. The CDR3 has 13 residues. Germline trimming cut 3 bases from V and 3 bases from J; bases unmatched to any gene: 1. Looked up from germline, CDR1 is SGHDT and CDR2 is YYEEEE. The CDR3 coding sequence is TGTGCCAGCAGCTGGGACAGGGACTACGAGCAGTACTTC. It specifies CASSWDRDYEQYF.

V usage is TRBV4-1 and J usage is TRBJ2-7; no clear D gene. The length of the CDR3 is 14 residues. CDR1 MGHRA and CDR2 YSYEKL come from the germline V gene. V dropped 1 base and J dropped 3 bases, with 10 bases sitting between them. This CDR3 reads CASSQVTALYEQYF. In DNA, the CDR3 is TGCGCCAGCAGCCAAGTCACAGCGCTCTACGAGCAGTACTTC.

The chain uses TRBV27 and TRBJ1-1; 7 bases align to TRBD1. With V trimmed by 6 bases and J by 1 base, 8 bases remained unmatched. The germline V gene encodes CDR1 MNHEY and CDR2 SMNVEV (reference sequence). This CDR3 contains 15 residues. The CDR3 loop is CASSIGTASNTEAFF. The CDR3, as DNA: TGTGCCAGCAGCATTGGGACAGCCTCGAACACTGAAGCTTTCTTT.

This clonotype was seen a handful of times. This chain links TRBV18 with TRBJ2-5, with D possibly TRBD2 on 5 matching bases. CDR3 length equals 15 residues. In germline, CDR1 is KGHSH, CDR2 LQKENI. Trimming took off 3 bases at V and 5 bases at J, with 16 bases between the two ends. For the CDR3, the DNA is TGTGCCAGCTCACCGGGCATACCGTCGGGGGAGACCCAGTACTTC. Amino acids: CASSPGIPSGETQYF.

This clonotype was picked up a small number of times. V gene TRBV12-3 or TRBV12-4 combines with J gene TRBJ2-3; weak D call: TRBD2 (5 bases). Deletions cut 6 bases from V and 4 bases from J, with 11 bases between. The CDR3 is 13 amino acids. This CDR3 is CASSWIAPDTQYF. The CDR3 DNA reads TGTGCCAGCAGCTGGATAGCGCCAGATACGCAGTATTTT.

This clonotype came up once. V and J are TRBV5-5 and TRBJ2-2, with D possibly TRBD2 on 6 matching bases. Trimming stripped 5 bases from V and 6 bases from J, with 11 bases between. Germline V gene sequence: CDR1 SGHKS, CDR2 YYEKEE (reference sequence). The CDR3 contains 13 residues. DNA for the CDR3: TGTGCCAGCAGTTGGGGGGACGCCGGGGAGCTGTTTTTT. Amino acid sequence: CASSWGDAGELFF.

The CDR3 is CASSYSRADTNEKLFF. Written as DNA, the CDR3 is TGTGCCAGCAGTTACTCGAGGGCAGATACTAATGAAAAACTGTTTTTT. The gene calls are TRBV6-5 and TRBJ1-4; D is undetermined. The CDR3 has 16 amino acids. V was trimmed by 0 bases and J by 2 bases, leaving 10 bases between them. Germline V gene lookup returns CDR1 MNHEY and CDR2 SVGAGI.

Written as DNA, the CDR3 is TGTGCCAGCGGGACTAGCAGCTACGAGCAGTACTTC. The encoded protein is CASGTSSYEQYF. The chain has TRBV6-1 and TRBJ2-7; 9 nucleotides match TRBD2. The CDR3 length is 12 residues. Germline V gene data show CDR1 as MNHNS and CDR2 as SASEGT. The junction had 2 bases not matched to a gene; V was cut back by 8 bases and J by 3 bases.

This clonotype was observed a handful of times. The rearrangement links TRBV5-6 to TRBJ1-2, with D unclear. V was cut by 1 base and J by 5 bases, with 9 bases left in between. This CDR3 has 13 amino acids. The germline CDR1 and CDR2 sequences are SGHDT and YYEEEE. CDR3 bases: TGTGCCAGCAGCTTGAGGCAGATTTATGGCTACACCTTC. It encodes CASSLRQIYGYTF.

This clonotype was seen only a few times. The chain employs TRBV6-2 or TRBV6-3 and TRBJ2-7, with D possibly matching TRBD2 (6 bases). Trimming cost V 6 bases and J 5 bases, with 14 bases left between them. This CDR3 spans 13 amino acids. Germline V gives CDR1 MNHEY, CDR2 SVGEGT. The CDR3 loop is CASSPTSIHEQYF. CDR3 coding DNA: TGTGCCAGCAGCCCGACTAGTATCCACGAGCAGTACTTC.

The chain combines TRBV4-1 with TRBJ1-1; D unclear. The V end was cut by 3 bases, the J end by 8 bases, with 10 bases between. The germline V gene has CDR1 MGHRA and CDR2 YSYEKL. The CDR3 sequence is 12 residues long. The CDR3 region has the DNA TGCGCCAGCAGCCACACAACCCACGAAGCTTTCTTT. Protein sequence: CASSHTTHEAFF.

The chain joins TRBV5-1 to TRBJ1-1; no clear D. Trimming took 2 bases from V and 1 from J, leaving 9 bases between them. The length of the CDR3 is 14 residues. Germline CDR1 reads SGHRS; CDR2 reads YFSETQ. The CDR3 region is CASSFITRNTEAFF. The CDR3 DNA sequence: TGCGCCAGCAGCTTCATAACTAGGAACACTGAAGCTTTCTTT.

Details on this clonotype: One junction end disagrees with the germline gene, perhaps due to a read error. V gene TRBV4-1 combines with J gene TRBJ2-1, with 9 bases identical to TRBD2. Germline CDR1 is MGHRA and CDR2 is YSYEKL. CDR3 length: 18 residues. The CDR3 sequence: CASSPGLAGSWGLNEQFF. CDR3 DNA sequence: TGTGCCAGCAGCCCTGGGCTAGCGGGATCCTGGGGGCTCAATGAGCAGTTCTTC.

This clonotype was counted ten times or more. V usage is TRBV5-1 and J usage is TRBJ2-7; D perhaps matches TRBD1 (6 bases). V was shortened by 5 bases and J by 3 bases, with 12 bases between the two germline ends. Germline V gene data show CDR1 as SGHRS and CDR2 as YFSETQ. This CDR3 contains 13 residues. The DNA for the CDR3 is TGCGCCAGCAGTGGGGGCCAGAACTACGAGCAGTACTTC. This translates into CASSGGQNYEQYF. The whole variable domain, remainder taken from reference TRBV5-1 and TRBJ2-7, is KAGVTQTPRYLIKTRGQQVTLSCSPISGHRSVSWYQQTPGQGLQFLFEYFSETQRNKGNFPGRFSGRQFSNSRSEMNVSTLELGDSALYLCASSGGQNYEQYFGPGTRLTVT.

The rearrangement uses TRBV12-3 or TRBV12-4 and TRBJ1-6; D call uncertain. CDR3 length: 15 amino acids. V gave up 3 bases and J gave up 8 bases, with 14 bases separating them. CDR3 residues: CASSFSPEAHSPLHF. In DNA, the CDR3 is TGTGCCAGCAGTTTCTCCCCCGAGGCCCATTCACCCCTCCACTTT.

The CDR3 nucleotides read TGTGCCACCAGTGATTTGAGCGAGACTGAAGCTTTCTTT. Protein: CATSDLSETEAFF. The chain uses TRBV24-1 and TRBJ1-1; D unclear. Germline V CDR1 and CDR2: KGHDR, SFDVKD. The CDR3 is 13 amino acids. V lost 0 bases, J lost 5 bases, and 6 bases lay in between.

This chain connects TRBV27 to TRBJ2-7, with 11 bases fitting TRBD2. This CDR3 region has 15 residues. V was pared by 7 bases and J by 4 bases, with 9 bases of the junction left unmatched. The germline V gene has CDR1 MNHEY and CDR2 SMNVEV (reference sequence). CDR3 in amino acids: CASTILAGGDYEQYF. The DNA for the CDR3 is TGTGCCAGCACTATTCTAGCGGGAGGAGATTACGAGCAGTACTTC.

The chain uses TRBV11-2 and TRBJ2-5, with 9 positions matching TRBD2. Germline V gene data show CDR1 as SGHAT and CDR2 as FQNNGV. Trimming removed 4 bases from V and 5 bases from J; junction bases left unmatched: 8. The CDR3 has 15 amino acids. The CDR3 loop is CASSSIAGVTETQYF. CDR3 coding DNA: TGTGCCAGCAGCTCTATAGCGGGAGTAACGGAGACCCAGTACTTC.

This clonotype was detected a few times. V usage is TRBV7-8 and J usage is TRBJ2-5; D perhaps matches TRBD2 (6 bases). CDR3 length equals 16 residues. CDR1 is SGHVS, CDR2 FQNEAQ, per germline. Trimming took 0 bases from V and 5 from J, leaving 16 bases between them. CDR3 nucleotides: TGTGCCAGCAGCTTAGCGATGGTCGCGGGACTGGAGACCCAGTACTTC. It specifies CASSLAMVAGLETQYF.

This clonotype was seen a handful of times. The chain's CDR3 is CSVDWDQGGYTF. The CDR3 DNA is TGCAGCGTTGATTGGGACCAGGGAGGCTACACCTTC. The chain uses TRBV29-1 and TRBJ1-2; perhaps TRBD1 as D (5 bases). The CDR3 runs to 12 residues. Trimming left V 3 bases short and J 8 bases short, with 13 bases between. Germline CDR1 reads SQVTM; CDR2 reads ANQGSEA.

The chain couples TRBV6-5 to TRBJ1-1; no definite D call. V lost 4 bases to trimming and J lost 0 bases, with 9 bases between them. Per the germline V gene, CDR1 is MNHEY and CDR2 is SVGAGI. The CDR3 totals 14 residues. CDR3 DNA: TGTGCCAGCAGTTTCGATAACATGAACACTGAAGCTTTCTTT. Translated: CASSFDNMNTEAFF.

V usage is TRBV19 and J usage is TRBJ1-1; no definite D call. This CDR3 has 11 residues. The V and J ends lost 4 bases and 11 bases respectively, with 11 bases between them. CDR1 and CDR2 (germline): LNHDA, SQIVND (reference sequence). CDR3 loop: CASSTTVRAFF. For the CDR3, the DNA is TGTGCCAGTAGTACTACAGTGCGTGCTTTCTTT.

The chain is built from TRBV9 and TRBJ2-1; 7 nucleotides match TRBD2. CDR3 length: 15 residues. J was trimmed by 4 bases and V by 0 bases; bases with no gene match: 4. Germline CDR1 and CDR2: SGDLS and YYNGEE. The CDR3 reads CASSVDGLVYNEQFF. In DNA, the CDR3 is TGTGCCAGCAGCGTAGATGGACTAGTGTACAATGAGCAGTTCTTC.

The rearrangement joins TRBV19 to TRBJ2-4; tentatively, D is TRBD1 (5 bases). The CDR3 has 14 amino acids. Germline loops: CDR1 LNHDA, CDR2 SQIVND (reference sequence). With 4 bases removed from V and 8 bases from J, the gap between germline ends came to 15 bases. CDR3 sequence reads: CASSKGQGMDIQYF. The CDR3 DNA reads TGTGCCAGTAGTAAAGGGCAGGGTATGGACATTCAGTACTTC.

This clonotype appeared a few times. V is TRBV29-1 and J is TRBJ1-2; TRBD1 aligns across 10 bases. The CDR3 loop spans 16 amino acids. Germline V gene data show CDR1 as SQVTM and CDR2 as ANQGSEA. V was pared by 0 bases and J by 4 bases, with 8 bases of the junction left unmatched. CDR3 sequence: CSVEDQTGGNPYGYTF. The CDR3 nucleotides are TGCAGCGTTGAAGATCAGACAGGGGGCAACCCCTATGGCTACACCTTC.